Given below is one T cell receptor beta chain in context. The data originate from a study of blood T cell repertoires in COVID-19. Measured with immunoSEQ multiplex PCR; TCRdb has only the in-frame clones, and not every one. The table has 210,000 or so clones, roughly 80% seen once. This CDR3 has 14 residues. Trimming removed 4 bases at V and 0 bases at J, with 11 bases between. In germline, CDR1 is SGHRS, CDR2 YFSETQ. The sample comprised peripheral blood. V and J are TRBV5-1 and TRBJ2-7, with a possible D match to TRBD1 (5 bases). This sequence originates from a woman older than 75 with acute or convalescent COVID-19. Here the CDR3 DNA reads TGCGCCAGCAGCGTATCGACAGTCTCCTACGAGCAGTACTTC. Protein: CASSVSTVSYEQYF.